The 22 T cell receptor beta chains presented below share a single source sample, sequenced in a study of beta chain features in type 1 diabetes. Whole-study findings and limits: Shortening of TCRB CDR3s, moderate but significant, appeared in all four CD4+ subsets of Type 1 diabetes patients.

For these TCRs, the target antigens are not known. The sequenced template was cDNA made from the entire isolated RNA. TCRdb's table, derived via immunoSEQ multiplex PCR, lists solely in-frame clones and lacks some. The sample holds over 650,000 clones, around 15% seen once. The sequenced sample consisted of naive CD4+ T cells from blood. These receptors all stem from a man aged 18 to 29 with type 1 diabetes.

This clone was counted only a few times. The junction shows a germline mismatch at one end, possibly a read error. The chain couples TRBV7-7 to TRBJ2-2, with D possibly being TRBD2 (5 bases). In germline, CDR1 is SSHAT, CDR2 FNYEAQ (reference sequence). The CDR3 loop spans 13 amino acids. This CDR3 reads CASSFPGTGELFF. CDR3 coding DNA: TGTGCTAGCAGCTTCCCGGGGACCGGGGAGCTGTTTTTT.

The table lists this clone with a few counts. This chain joins TRBV7-2 and TRBJ2-1; D may correspond to TRBD1 or TRBD2 (5 bases each). This CDR3 region has 14 residues. Trimming took off 1 base at V and 5 bases at J, with 9 bases between the two ends. Per the germline V gene, CDR1 is SGHTA and CDR2 is FQGNSA. DNA of the CDR3: TGTGCCAGCAGCTTAGGAGGGGTGAACAATGAGCAGTTCTTC. It is translated as CASSLGGVNNEQFF. The whole variable domain, remainder taken from reference TRBV7-2 and TRBJ2-1, is GAGVSQSPSNKVTEKGKDVELRCDPISGHTALYWYRQSLGQGLEFLIYFQGNSAPDKSGLPSDRFSAERTGGSVSTLTIQRTQQEDSAVYLCASSLGGVNNEQFFGPGTRLTVL.

V and J are TRBV19 and TRBJ1-2; D might be TRBD1 (6 bases). The germline gives CDR1 LNHDA, CDR2 SQIVND (reference sequence). This CDR3 is built from 15 residues. V lost 7 bases to trimming and J lost 1 base, with 16 bases between them. The CDR3: CASTLGGLSNYGYTF. In nucleotides, the CDR3 is TGTGCCAGTACCCTAGGGGGACTTAGTAACTATGGCTACACCTTC.

This clone was picked up one time. The gene calls are TRBV29-1 and TRBJ1-2; 7 positions match TRBD1. Germline CDR1 reads SQVTM; CDR2 reads ANQGSEA. V dropped 4 bases and J dropped 3; count of bases not matched to a gene: 20. This CDR3 comprises 18 residues. The CDR3 sequence: CSVGGLGQKVYGDYGYTF. CDR3 nucleotide sequence: TGCAGCGTTGGGGGTTTGGGACAGAAGGTCTATGGGGACTATGGCTACACCTTC.

This chain connects TRBV13 to TRBJ2-1, with TRBD2 matching over 9 bases. The CDR3 is 18 amino acids. Germline lookup yields CDR1 PRHDT and CDR2 FYEKMQ (reference sequence). With V trimmed by 5 bases and J by 0 bases, 11 bases remained unmatched. Here the CDR3 reads CASSLMRGRENSYNEQFF. In nucleotides, the CDR3 is TGTGCCAGCAGCCTCATGCGCGGGAGGGAGAACTCCTACAATGAGCAGTTCTTC.

This chain connects TRBV7-2 to TRBJ2-7; D may be TRBD2 (6 bases). CDR1 is SGHTA and CDR2 is FQGNSA in the germline V gene. The V end was cut by 0 bases, the J end by 3 bases, with 12 bases between. This CDR3 is 15 amino acids long. CDR3 protein: CASSLARELGYEQYF. The CDR3 coding sequence is TGTGCCAGCAGCTTAGCACGGGAGCTAGGCTACGAGCAGTACTTC.

This sequence joins TRBV5-1 and TRBJ2-7, with 10 positions matching TRBD2. CDR1 and CDR2 (germline): SGHRS, YFSETQ. J was trimmed by 5 bases and V by 5 bases; bases with no gene match: 7. The CDR3 runs 14 residues. Here the CDR3 reads CASSFIAGGHEQYF. CDR3 DNA: TGCGCCAGCAGTTTTATAGCGGGAGGCCACGAGCAGTACTTC.

This clone was seen only a few times. The chain uses TRBV5-1 and TRBJ2-1; tentatively, D is TRBD1 (5 bases). V was cut by 1 base and J by 6 bases, with 11 bases left in between. The CDR3 is 14 residues long. Germline V CDR1 and CDR2: SGHRS, YFSETQ. The CDR3 DNA sequence: TGCGCCAGCAGCTTGCAGGGTATTGGCAATGAGCAGTTCTTC. This gives the protein CASSLQGIGNEQFF.

The chain has TRBV30 and TRBJ2-3; the D is unclear. Trimming left V 2 bases short and J 1 base short, with 7 bases between. The CDR3 sequence is 13 residues long. Germline V gene data show CDR1 as GTSNPN and CDR2 as SVGIG (reference sequence). The CDR3 DNA follows: TGTGCCTGGAGTCGGCAGGGCACAGATACGCAGTATTTT. It translates to CAWSRQGTDTQYF.

This clone was detected only a few times. This rearrangement joins TRBV30 to TRBJ1-2, with D perhaps matching TRBD1 (6 bases). The CDR3 consists of 12 residues. V was shortened by 8 bases and J by 8 bases, with 18 bases between the two germline ends. CDR1 and CDR2 (germline): GTSNPN, SVGIG (reference sequence). The CDR3 here is CAGQPTGTGYTF. CDR3 in DNA: TGTGCCGGCCAACCTACAGGGACAGGCTACACCTTC.

This clone was seen more than once but under ten times. This rearrangement joins TRBV6-1 to TRBJ1-1; 8 bases match TRBD1. This CDR3 region has 13 residues. After removal of 6 bases from V and 2 bases from J, the junction contained 2 bases not matched to a gene. Germline V gives CDR1 MNHNS, CDR2 SASEGT. The CDR3 sequence is CASSGQGNTEAFF. The DNA for the CDR3 is TGTGCCAGCAGCGGACAGGGCAACACTGAAGCTTTCTTT.

This chain connects TRBV5-1 to TRBJ2-1; the match to TRBD2 covers 10 bases. Trimming took 4 bases from V and 5 from J; bases not matched to a gene: 6. Germline V gene lookup returns CDR1 SGHRS and CDR2 YFSETQ. The CDR3 has 15 amino acids. CDR3 in DNA: TGCGCCAGCAGCCCGGGGACTAGCGTCAACAATGAGCAGTTCTTC. It yields the protein CASSPGTSVNNEQFF.

V and J are TRBV6-6 and TRBJ1-2; TRBD1 might be the D (5 bases). This CDR3 is built from 11 residues. The V end lost 5 bases, the J end lost 7 bases, and 8 bases lay between the germline ends. Germline V lookup: CDR1 MNHNY, CDR2 SVGAGI (reference sequence). The CDR3 sequence is CASSPDTGYTF. DNA for the CDR3: TGTGCCAGCAGTCCGGACACTGGCTACACCTTC.

This clone was counted only a few times. The chain employs TRBV4-2 and TRBJ2-7; tentatively, D is TRBD2 (6 bases). V lost 4 bases and J lost 3, with 19 bases in between. Germline CDR1 reads LGHNA; CDR2 reads YNFKEQ. The CDR3 is made up of 16 amino acids. CDR3 in DNA: TGTGCCAGCAGCCCCCTATTGGGCGGGAAAGACTACGAGCAGTACTTC. Translation gives CASSPLLGGKDYEQYF.

This chain connects TRBV4-1 to TRBJ1-5, with TRBD1 identical over 7 bases. The junction had 2 bases not matched to a gene; V was cut back by 0 bases and J by 6 bases. CDR1 is MGHRA, CDR2 YSYEKL, per germline. This CDR3 is 14 amino acids long. CDR3 amino acids: CASSQDGTVQPQHF. The DNA of the CDR3 is TGCGCCAGCAGCCAAGATGGGACAGTTCAGCCCCAGCATTTT.

This clone was recorded a few times. Other DNA sequences in the sample encode the same CDR3. The rearrangement joins TRBV20-1 to TRBJ2-5; D is unclear. The CDR3 is 10 amino acids. CDR1 is DFQATT and CDR2 is SNEGSKA in the germline V gene (reference sequence). The V end was cut by 2 bases, the J end by 2 bases, with 0 bases between. The CDR3 reads CSARQETQYF. CDR3 DNA sequence: TGCAGTGCTAGACAAGAGACCCAGTACTTC.

The chain has TRBV6-5 and TRBJ2-1; D may be TRBD2 (5 bases). The CDR3 consists of 15 residues. Germline values: CDR1 MNHEY, CDR2 SVGAGI. V was cut by 4 bases and J by 0 bases, with 10 bases left in between. The DNA for the CDR3 is TGTGCCAGCAGTTCGGGGTCCGGCTCCTACAATGAGCAGTTCTTC. Its translation is CASSSGSGSYNEQFF.

This clone appeared a few times. The V gene is TRBV28, the J gene TRBJ1-2; no definite D call. Germline assignment: CDR1 MDHEN and CDR2 SYDVKM. Trimming removed 5 bases at V and 10 bases at J, with 14 bases between. This CDR3 has 12 amino acids. CDR3 coding DNA: TGTGCCAGCAGTGTCAGCGGGTACGTCTACACCTTC. This codes for CASSVSGYVYTF.

This clone came up a few times. This CDR3 is CASSAGLAEETQYF. In nucleotides, the CDR3 is TGTGCCAGCAGCGCGGGACTAGCGGAAGAGACCCAGTACTTC. The chain combines TRBV7-2 with TRBJ2-5, with 11 bases fitting TRBD2. Trimming took 5 bases from V and 3 from J; bases not matched to a gene: 2. The germline CDR1 and CDR2 sequences are SGHTA and FQGNSA. CDR3 size: 14 residues.

This clone has just a few counts. The gene calls are TRBV7-9 and TRBJ2-3; 11 positions match TRBD1. The CDR3 sequence is 14 residues long. V lost 7 bases and J lost 6; bases outside the gene matches: 6. Germline CDR1 is SEHNR and CDR2 is FQNEAQ (reference sequence). The CDR3 bases are TGTGCCAGCACCAGGACAGGGGGCTTTGATACGCAGTATTTT. Translation: CASTRTGGFDTQYF. Together with reference TRBV7-9 and TRBJ2-3, the CDR3 gives the full variable domain: DTGVSQNPRHKITKRGQNVTFRCDPISEHNRLYWYRQTLGQGPEFLTYFQNEAQLEKSRLLSDRFSAERPKGSFSTLEIQRTEQGDSAMYLCASTRTGGFDTQYFGPGTRLTVL.

The V call is TRBV7-9, the J call TRBJ1-4; D unclear. This CDR3 region has 17 residues. The V and J ends lost 1 base and 8 bases respectively, with 20 bases between them. Looked up from germline, CDR1 is SEHNR and CDR2 is FQNEAQ (reference sequence). The CDR3 region has the DNA TGTGCCAGCAGCTTAGGTGGGAGACAAGATGGTTCGGAAAAACTGTTTTTT. Protein sequence: CASSLGGRQDGSEKLFF.

The chain joins TRBV5-1 to TRBJ2-3; D is uncertain. This CDR3 comprises 15 residues. Trimming removed 1 base from V and 3 bases from J, with 12 bases in between. In germline, CDR1 is SGHRS, CDR2 YFSETQ. The CDR3 region is CASSLSRRETDTQYF. The CDR3, as DNA: TGCGCCAGCAGCTTGAGTAGGAGAGAAACAGATACGCAGTATTTT.